The sample holds a few counts of the clone carrying this T cell receptor beta chain. What it binds is not known. This sample stems from a study of CD8+ T cells in alopecia areata. The overall study: Tofacitinib administration to treated patients was oral, at 5 to 10 mg twice daily. General observations from the study: Relative to normal scalp, lesional scalp, especially alopecia totalis/universalis, showed higher clonality.

The CDR3 is 12 amino acids. V was cut by 2 bases and J by 7 bases, with 7 bases left in between. The germline CDR1 and CDR2 sequences are SGHDT and YYEEEE. Once RNA had been extracted, it was reverse transcribed into cDNA to act as the sequencing template. Clones were read by immunoSEQ multiplex PCR, and TCRdb kept only the in-frame ones, dropping some. Of about 150,000 clones in the sample, 45% to 60% are singletons; the top ten hold 6% to 7%. The clonotype comes from a human donor with alopecia areata. The V call is TRBV5-6, the J call TRBJ2-1, with D unresolved. The sample was CD4+ T cells sorted from blood. CDR3 sequence reads: CASSFYRNEQFF. CDR3 bases: TGTGCCAGCAGCTTCTACCGGAATGAGCAGTTCTTC.